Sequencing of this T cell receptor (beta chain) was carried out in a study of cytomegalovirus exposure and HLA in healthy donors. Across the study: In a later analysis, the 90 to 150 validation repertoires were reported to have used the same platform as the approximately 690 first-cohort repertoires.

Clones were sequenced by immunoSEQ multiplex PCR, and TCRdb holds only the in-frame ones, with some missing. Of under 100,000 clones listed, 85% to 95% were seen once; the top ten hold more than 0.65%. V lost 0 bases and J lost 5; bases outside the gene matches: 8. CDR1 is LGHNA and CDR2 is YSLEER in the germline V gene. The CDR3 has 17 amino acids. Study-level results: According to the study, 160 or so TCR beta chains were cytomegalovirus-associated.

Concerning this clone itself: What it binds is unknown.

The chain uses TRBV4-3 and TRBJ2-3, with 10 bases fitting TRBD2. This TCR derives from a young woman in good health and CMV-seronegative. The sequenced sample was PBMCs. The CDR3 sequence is CASSQDLSGGALDTQYF. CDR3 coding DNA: TGCGCCAGCAGCCAAGATCTGAGCGGGGGGGCGCTAGATACGCAGTATTTT.